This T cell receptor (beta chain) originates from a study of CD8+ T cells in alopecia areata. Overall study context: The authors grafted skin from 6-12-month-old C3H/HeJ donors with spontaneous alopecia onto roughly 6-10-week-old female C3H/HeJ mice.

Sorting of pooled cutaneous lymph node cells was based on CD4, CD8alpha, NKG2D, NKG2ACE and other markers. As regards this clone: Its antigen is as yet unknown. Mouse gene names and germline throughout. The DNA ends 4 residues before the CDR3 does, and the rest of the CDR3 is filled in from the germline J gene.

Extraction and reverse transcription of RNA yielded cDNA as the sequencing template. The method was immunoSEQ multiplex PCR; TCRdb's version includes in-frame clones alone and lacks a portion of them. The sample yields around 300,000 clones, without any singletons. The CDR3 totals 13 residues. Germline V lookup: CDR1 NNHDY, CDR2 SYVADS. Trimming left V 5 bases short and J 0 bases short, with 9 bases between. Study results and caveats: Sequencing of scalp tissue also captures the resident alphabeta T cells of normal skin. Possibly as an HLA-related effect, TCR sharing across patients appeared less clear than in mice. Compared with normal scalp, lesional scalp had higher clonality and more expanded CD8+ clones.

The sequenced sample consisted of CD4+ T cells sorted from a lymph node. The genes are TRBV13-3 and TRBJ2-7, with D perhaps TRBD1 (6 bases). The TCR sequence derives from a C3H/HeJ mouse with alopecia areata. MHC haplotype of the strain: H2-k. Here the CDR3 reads CASRRDISYEQYF. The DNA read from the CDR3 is TGTGCCAGCAGGAGGGACATCTCCTAT.